The 20 T cell receptor beta chains given below trace back to one sample, sequenced in a study of shared clonotypes between healthy human individuals. Some clones are missing from TCRdb's copy, which holds only in-frame ones; the method was immunoSEQ multiplex PCR. The sample has 2 million to 3 million clones; over 85% are singletons. Sequencing was carried out using naive CD4+ T cells from PBMCs. The subset: CD45RA+ positively selected. These receptors were obtained from a man aged 18 to 35 in good health. Some clones in this sample may be carry-over from other donors' samples.

This chain links TRBV7-2 with TRBJ2-7; tentative D call: TRBD2 (5 bases). The V and J ends lost 2 bases and 6 bases respectively, with 14 bases between them. The germline gives CDR1 SGHTA, CDR2 FQGNSA. The CDR3 extends over 14 amino acids. CDR3: CASSLHSGVSEQYF. The DNA of the CDR3 is TGTGCCAGCAGCTTACATTCCGGGGTAAGCGAGCAGTACTTC.

In nucleotides, the CDR3 is TGTGCCAGCAGTACCCATCACAGGGGCCAGCTTGAGCAGTACTTC. This translates into CASSTHHRGQLEQYF. The chain links TRBV6-5 to TRBJ2-7; the match to TRBD1 covers 7 bases. The germline gives CDR1 MNHEY, CDR2 SVGAGI. V lost 5 bases to trimming and J lost 7 bases; unmatched junction nucleotides: 14. The CDR3 extends over 15 amino acids.

CDR3 DNA: TGCGCCAGCAGCTTGAGGTATGGCGGGAGAAATACAGATACGCAGTATTTT. This encodes CASSLRYGGRNTDTQYF. V gene TRBV5-1 combines with J gene TRBJ2-3; 7 bases agree with TRBD2. The CDR3 length is 17 residues. J gave up 3 bases and V 1 base, and 11 bases lay outside the gene matches. Germline-derived CDR1 and CDR2 are SGHRS and YFSETQ.

The genes are TRBV7-9 and TRBJ2-1, with 11 bases fitting TRBD2. Germline CDR1 reads SEHNR; CDR2 reads FQNEAQ (reference sequence). This CDR3 comprises 15 residues. The junction had 11 bases not matched to a gene; V was cut back by 8 bases and J by 8 bases. CDR3 sequence: CASFKGLAGGDEQFF. The CDR3 DNA follows: TGTGCCAGCTTTAAGGGGCTAGCGGGAGGAGATGAGCAGTTCTTC.

A note on this clone: Compared with germline, one end of the junction differs, possibly owing to a read error. The chain employs TRBV5-4 and TRBJ1-1; D remains ambiguous. CDR1 and CDR2 (germline): SGHNT, YYREEE (reference sequence). The CDR3 is 13 residues long. The DNA of the CDR3 is TGTGCCAGCAGCTTGGATCCGGGCAGTTGGTCTCTCTTT. As protein: CASSLDPGSWSLF.

The chain couples TRBV11-2 to TRBJ1-1; no clear D. V was pared by 2 bases and J by 0 bases, with 7 bases between. CDR1 SGHAT and CDR2 FQNNGV come from the germline V gene. The CDR3 covers 14 residues. The DNA for the CDR3 is TGTGCCAGCAGCTTACAGATCATGAACACTGAAGCTTTCTTT. Encoded protein: CASSLQIMNTEAFF.

The chain is built from TRBV28 and TRBJ1-2; unclear D gene. Germline V lookup: CDR1 MDHEN, CDR2 SYDVKM. Trimming took 2 bases from V and 3 from J, leaving 13 bases between them. There are 15 residues in the CDR3. CDR3 region: CASSLSQVQYYGYTF. CDR3 in DNA: TGTGCCAGCAGTTTAAGCCAGGTACAATACTATGGCTACACCTTC.

The CDR3 DNA is TGTGCCAGCAGCGTTAGGGATGGAGATTATGGCTACACCTTC. This gives the protein CASSVRDGDYGYTF. The gene calls are TRBV9 and TRBJ1-2; no clear D. The V end was cut by 2 bases, the J end by 5 bases, with 13 bases between. CDR3 length equals 14 residues. Germline V lookup: CDR1 SGDLS, CDR2 YYNGEE.

The genes are TRBV5-8 and TRBJ1-5; no clear D. Germline V gene lookup returns CDR1 SGHTS and CDR2 YDEGEE. Trimming removed 4 bases at V and 7 bases at J, with 6 bases between. CDR3 size: 11 residues. CDR3 coding DNA: TGTGCCAGCAGCCTCGCCCAGCCCCAGCATTTT. It yields the protein CASSLAQPQHF.

CDR3 residues: CASSPGTAAYTGELFF. The CDR3 DNA sequence: TGTGCCAGCAGCCCGGGGACAGCCGCTTACACCGGGGAGCTGTTTTTT. The J gene is TRBJ2-2, the V gene TRBV11-3, with TRBD1 identical over 7 bases. Trimming cost V 5 bases and J 3 bases; bases outside gene matches: 9. This CDR3 has 16 residues. Germline V CDR1 and CDR2: SGHNT, YENEEA.

This chain connects TRBV11-3 to TRBJ2-2; the D gene is possibly TRBD2 (5 bases). The CDR3 length is 14 residues. Deletions cut 4 bases from V and 7 bases from J, with 13 bases between. Germline V gene lookup returns CDR1 SGHNT and CDR2 YENEEA. The chain's CDR3 is CASSYSTGDGELFF. The CDR3 nucleotides are TGTGCCAGCAGCTATAGTACCGGGGACGGGGAGCTGTTTTTT.

The chain joins TRBV4-2 to TRBJ1-4; no reliable D call. Trimming took off 0 bases at V and 8 bases at J, with 16 bases between the two ends. Germline V gives CDR1 LGHNA, CDR2 YNFKEQ. The CDR3 covers 16 residues. The CDR3 nucleotides are TGTGCCAGCAGCCAAGATAGCGGACGCTCCGGGGAAAAACTGTTTTTT. Translated, it gives CASSQDSGRSGEKLFF.

A remark on this clone: The same CDR3 is also encoded by other DNA sequences in this sample. The chain is built from TRBV18 and TRBJ1-5; 7 positions match TRBD1. The V gene's germline CDR1 is KGHSH and CDR2 LQKENI. The CDR3 is made up of 14 amino acids. The V and J ends lost 4 bases and 2 bases, in that order; junction bases with no gene match: 2. The CDR3 DNA is TGTGCCAGCTCACTCACAGGGGGCAATCAGCCCCAGCATTTT. Its protein is CASSLTGGNQPQHF. Together with reference TRBV18 and TRBJ1-5, the CDR3 gives the full variable domain: NAGVMQNPRHLVRRRGQEARLRCSPMKGHSHVYWYRQLPEEGLKFMVYLQKENIIDESGMPKERFSAEFPKEGPSILRIQQVVRGDSAAYFCASSLTGGNQPQHFGDGTRLSIL.

The chain has TRBV10-3 and TRBJ1-3; TRBD1 is a possible D gene (5 bases). This CDR3 has 12 residues. Trimming pared 8 bases from V and 8 bases from J, leaving 13 bases between. Looked up from germline, CDR1 is ENHRY and CDR2 is SYGVKD. The CDR3 region has the DNA TGTGCCATCGCCCCTTCGGGGGACACCATATATTTT. It specifies CAIAPSGDTIYF.

The chain has TRBV27 and TRBJ2-7; 12 nucleotides match TRBD2. With 6 bases clipped from V and 6 bases from J, the junction kept 12 bases outside the gene matches. The CDR3 loop spans 16 amino acids. The germline V gene encodes CDR1 MNHEY and CDR2 SMNVEV (reference sequence). The CDR3 sequence is CASSRRLAGDIREQYF. CDR3 coding DNA: TGTGCCAGCAGCCGCCGACTAGCGGGAGATATCCGCGAGCAGTACTTC.

This sequence joins TRBV7-3 and TRBJ2-3, with 10 positions matching TRBD1. Germline V CDR1 and CDR2: SGHTA, FQGTGA. The CDR3 covers 16 residues. Losses at the gene ends were 5 bases for V and 2 bases for J; bases not matched to a gene: 7. The CDR3 is CASSTRTGGLTDTQYF. CDR3 nucleotides: TGTGCCAGCAGCACCCGGACAGGGGGTCTCACAGATACGCAGTATTTT.

This chain connects TRBV14 to TRBJ1-5; D is unresolved. Trimming removed 3 bases from V and 5 bases from J, with 8 bases in between. Per germline, CDR1 SGHDN and CDR2 FVKESK. The CDR3 extends over 13 amino acids. The CDR3 region has the DNA TGTGCCAGCAGCCATGAGAGGGATCAGCCCCAGCATTTT. Its protein product is CASSHERDQPQHF.

Regarding this clone: Different DNA sequences within this sample yield the same CDR3. The chain couples TRBV7-2 to TRBJ2-5; D is uncertain. The CDR3 totals 12 residues. CDR1 and CDR2 from the germline V gene are SGHTA and FQGNSA. V lost 4 bases and J lost 4, with 7 bases in between. The CDR3 bases are TGTGCCAGCAGCTCTATGCGAGAGACCCAGTACTTC. Amino acids: CASSSMRETQYF.

This chain uses TRBV11-2 with TRBJ2-1; 9 positions agree with TRBD1. The CDR3 extends over 18 amino acids. Germline lookup yields CDR1 SGHAT and CDR2 FQNNGV. V lost 4 bases, J lost 7 bases, and 17 bases stayed unmatched. CDR3 in DNA: TGTGCCAGCAGCTCACGATACACCTTAGGACAGGGGAATAATGAGCAGTTCTTC. Translated: CASSSRYTLGQGNNEQFF.

V is TRBV27 and J is TRBJ1-5; 8 nucleotides match TRBD1. The CDR3 length is 14 residues. CDR1 is MNHEY, CDR2 SMNVEV, per germline (reference sequence). After removal of 6 bases from V and 7 bases from J, the junction contained 8 bases not matched to a gene. CDR3 residues: CASRTTGVGQPQHF. CDR3 in DNA: TGTGCCAGCAGAACGACAGGGGTCGGCCAGCCCCAGCATTTT.